This T cell receptor beta chain was sequenced during a study of T cell responses to AZD1222 COVID-19 vaccine. Study outcomes and limitations: Mapped onto spike, vaccine-associated CD4 TCRs spanned it and were dominant at 160-218 and 743-854. Mostly white British, mostly female donors; authors suggested clonal diversity may be underestimated.

Concerning this clone itself: The antigen is undetermined.

CDR3 length equals 14 residues. Trimming stripped 3 bases from V and 4 bases from J, with 12 bases between. The V gene's germline CDR1 is MDHEN and CDR2 SYDVKM. Sequenced by immunoSEQ multiplex PCR; TCRdb stores in-frame clones only, minus some. Here the sample spans roughly 100,000 clones, around 90% being singletons. V is TRBV28 and J is TRBJ1-2; no definite D call. This specimen was peripheral blood, taken on day 0 of AZD1222 vaccination. This receptor was identified in an adult in good health. The DNA of the CDR3 is TGTGCCAGCAGTTTGGGTCAGTCCCTCTATGGCTACACCTTC. It is translated as CASSLGQSLYGYTF.